The clone carrying this T cell receptor (beta chain) was counted many times. At one end the junction does not follow the germline gene, possibly because of a read error. The data stem from a study of naive and memory T cell subsets. A UMI-containing oligonucleotide was joined by 3' ligation to the TCR cDNA template. Whole blood, about 2.5 ml, came from adult healthy volunteers. Four PCR rounds used nested alpha and beta constant region primers plus the SP2 primer. For blood and skin samples, reverse transcription used TCR alpha and beta constant primers. TCRdb processed the 5' RACE reads anew with MiXCR; each CDR3 protein has one entry. The sample records tens of thousands of distinct CDR3 sequences, around 7.3% being singletons. The germline gives CDR1 DFQATT, CDR2 SNEGSKA (reference sequence). The CDR3 runs 17 residues.

This rearrangement joins TRBV20-1 to TRBJ1-5; D might be TRBD1 (6 bases). The TCR sequence derives from a male donor in good health. CDR3 nucleotides: TGCAGTGCGAGAGGGGGGGGGCTGCGCTCTAGCAATCAGCCCCAGCATTTT. Protein: CSARGGGLRSSNQPQHF.